The 20 T cell receptor beta chains in this list originate from one sample, sequenced in a study of metastatic and nonmetastatic thyroid tumors. Before thyroid surgery, none of the patients had received any treatment. TCRdb re-called the PCR reads via MiXCR. The profile shows fewer than 100,000 clones, about 15% of them singletons. The sample was blood. All receptors derive from a female donor with papillary thyroid cancer or a benign thyroid nodule (not recorded which). Some clones in this sample may be carry-over from other donors' samples.

The chain carries TRBV6-1 and TRBJ1-1, with D unclear. Per germline, CDR1 MNHNS and CDR2 SASEGT. The CDR3 is 13 residues long. Trimming cost V 6 bases and J 8 bases, with 16 bases left between them. The CDR3 loop is CASRSRNSAEAFF. CDR3 DNA sequence: TGTGCCAGCAGATCCCGGAACTCAGCGGAAGCTTTCTTT.

On this clone: A much bigger clone sits one base away, suggesting this may be a read error. This chain connects TRBV10-3 to TRBJ2-2, with D unresolved. Trimming left V 5 bases short and J 3 bases short, with 13 bases between. This CDR3 comprises 15 residues. Looked up from germline, CDR1 is ENHRY and CDR2 is SYGVKD. In nucleotides, the CDR3 is TGTGCCATCAGTCTGGCCGGCCGGGACACCGGGGAGCTGTTTTTT. Translated: CAISLAGRDTGELFF.

The gene calls are TRBV6-1 and TRBJ2-7; D gene unclear. The CDR3 totals 14 residues. Germline loops: CDR1 MNHNS, CDR2 SASEGT. Trimming pared 8 bases from V and 3 bases from J, leaving 17 bases between. CDR3 in amino acids: CASSRAAADYEQYF. CDR3 nucleotide sequence: TGTGCCAGCTCCCGTGCCGCCGCGGACTACGAGCAGTACTTC.

This clone has just a few counts. CDR3 sequence (DNA): TGTGCCAGCAGCCAGTATAATTCACCCCTCCACTTT. It is translated as CASSQYNSPLHF. V and J are TRBV5-4 and TRBJ1-6; the D is unclear. Germline CDR1 SGHNT, CDR2 YYREEE (reference sequence). V was pared by 4 bases and J by 4 bases, with 3 bases between. This CDR3 has 12 residues.

In its sample, this clone was seen many times. The gene calls are TRBV14 and TRBJ2-1; no definite D call. The ends were cut back, 1 base at V and 9 bases at J, with 13 bases in the middle. Germline CDR1 reads SGHDN; CDR2 reads FVKESK. This CDR3 has 14 amino acids. Here the CDR3 DNA reads TGTGCCAGCAGCCAAGTAAAGGGTTTGGCTGAGCAGTTCTTC. It codes for CASSQVKGLAEQFF.

This clone has a count of ten or more. Other nucleotide sequences in the sample specify the same CDR3. This rearrangement joins TRBV27 to TRBJ2-2; maybe TRBD2 (5 bases). Trimming left V 6 bases short and J 8 bases short, with 22 bases between. CDR1 is MNHEY, CDR2 SMNVEV, per germline (reference sequence). This CDR3 has 16 amino acids. CDR3 sequence reads: CASSGGRALPQGELFF. The CDR3 DNA is TGTGCCAGCAGCGGAGGACGGGCCTTACCTCAGGGGGAGCTGTTTTTT.

This clone was counted many times. The chain has TRBV7-9 and TRBJ2-5; TRBD2 might be the D (6 bases). The CDR3 consists of 12 residues. Germline assignment: CDR1 SEHNR and CDR2 FQNEAQ (reference sequence). Trimming shortened V by 4 bases and J by 5 bases, and 8 bases separated the two germline ends. The CDR3 sequence: CASSWGGETQYF. As DNA, the CDR3 is TGTGCCAGCAGCTGGGGAGGCGAGACCCAGTACTTC.

This clone came up many times. The chain carries TRBV11-2 and TRBJ2-7; 9 nucleotides agree with TRBD1. Germline V gives CDR1 SGHAT, CDR2 FQNNGV. CDR3 size: 14 residues. The V segment lost 4 bases and the J segment 6 bases; nucleotides outside the gene matches: 7. DNA of the CDR3: TGTGCCAGCAGCTCCCGACAGGGGGTGGGCGAGCAGTACTTC. This codes for CASSSRQGVGEQYF.

In this sample, this clone turned up many times. This rearrangement joins TRBV6-1 to TRBJ1-2; 7 nucleotides match TRBD1. CDR3 length equals 16 residues. The germline V gene encodes CDR1 MNHNS and CDR2 SASEGT. The J segment lost 0 bases and the V segment lost 5 bases, leaving 9 bases of the junction unmatched. In DNA, the CDR3 is TGTGCCAGCAGTCCCAGGGGGGGGGTTACTAACTATGGCTACACCTTC. Translating it yields CASSPRGGVTNYGYTF.

A word on this clone: This is likely a read error, given that the CDR3 carries no conserved phenylalanine or tryptophan at its end. The genes are TRBV7-9 and TRBJ2-1; 9 bases are shared with TRBD2. With 5 bases clipped from V and 4 bases from J, the junction kept 6 bases outside the gene matches. The germline V gene encodes CDR1 SEHNR and CDR2 FQNEAQ (reference sequence). This CDR3 contains 15 residues. The DNA of the CDR3 is TGTGCCAGCAGCGTTAGCGGGAGACCATACAATGAGCAGTTCCTC. Translating gives CASSVSGRPYNEQFL.

About this clone: This may come from a read error, since a much larger clone is one base off. The sample holds other DNA sequences that translate to the same CDR3. The V and J genes are TRBV5-1 and TRBJ1-1; 8 bases line up with TRBD1. Germline V CDR1 and CDR2: SGHRS, YFSETQ. CDR3 length: 14 residues. The CDR3 coding sequence is TGCGCCAGCAGCTCGACAGGGGTGAACACTGAAGCTTTCTTC. Protein: CASSSTGVNTEAFF.

This clone was recorded at least ten times. The gene calls are TRBV27 and TRBJ1-6; 8 nucleotides align to TRBD1. V dropped 6 bases and J dropped 11; count of bases not matched to a gene: 12. Per germline, CDR1 MNHEY and CDR2 SMNVEV (reference sequence). There are 15 residues in the CDR3. CDR3 bases: TGTGCCAGCAGACCACGAACAGGGGGGGATGCACCCCTCCACTTT. Translation: CASRPRTGGDAPLHF.

This clone was counted a few times. This sequence may be a read error, since a much larger clone differs from it by one base. V is TRBV2 and J is TRBJ2-5; D is uncertain. Germline CDR1 is SNHLY and CDR2 is FYNNEI. The CDR3 totals 13 residues. Trimming removed 2 bases from V and 5 bases from J, with 9 bases in between. The CDR3 region has the DNA TGTGCCAGCAGTGAAAGACCTCACGAGACCCAGTACTTC. It codes for CASSERPHETQYF. The whole variable domain, remainder taken from reference TRBV2 and TRBJ2-5, is EPEVTQTPSHQVTQMGQEVILRCVPISNHLYFYWYRQILGQKVEFLVSFYNNEISEKSEIFDDQFSVERPDGSNFTLKIRSTKLEDSAMYFCASSERPHETQYFGPGTRLLVL.

At least ten counts were recorded for this clone. This CDR3 is CASSTQGNAEAFF. CDR3 sequence (DNA): TGTGCCAGCAGCACACAGGGAAACGCTGAAGCTTTCTTT. The chain couples TRBV28 to TRBJ1-1; D might be TRBD1 (6 bases). Trimming removed 6 bases at V and 6 bases at J, with 14 bases between. Germline CDR1 and CDR2: MDHEN and SYDVKM. This CDR3 comprises 13 residues. Based on the CDR3 plus reference TRBV28 and TRBJ1-1, the full variable domain is DVKVTQSSRYLVKRTGEKVFLECVQDMDHENMFWYRQDPGLGLRLIYFSYDVKMKEKGDIPEGYSVSREKKERFSLILESASTNQTSMYLCASSTQGNAEAFFGQGTRLTVV.

This clone was counted ten times or more. V usage is TRBV14 and J usage is TRBJ2-5; TRBD1 or TRBD2 may be the D gene (5 bases each). Germline V gene sequence: CDR1 SGHDN, CDR2 FVKESK. Between the trimmed V and J ends, which lost 0 bases and 4 bases, there was a span of 12 bases. The CDR3 length is 15 residues. This chain's CDR3 is CASSQDLGDRETQYF. DNA of the CDR3: TGTGCCAGCAGCCAAGATTTGGGGGATCGAGAGACCCAGTACTTC.

This clone came up many times. The chain carries TRBV5-1 and TRBJ2-3; D perhaps matches TRBD1 (6 bases). CDR1 SGHRS and CDR2 YFSETQ come from the germline V gene. Trimming stripped 3 bases from V and 4 bases from J, with 15 bases between. The CDR3 contains 15 residues. The CDR3 sequence is CASSSGPEGADTQYF. The CDR3 DNA reads as TGCGCCAGCAGCTCGGGACCCGAGGGGGCAGATACGCAGTATTTT.

The chain has TRBV10-3 and TRBJ2-1; possible D gene TRBD2, 6 bases. With 4 bases removed from V and 9 bases from J, the gap between germline ends came to 22 bases. This CDR3 region has 16 residues. Germline V gene lookup returns CDR1 ENHRY and CDR2 SYGVKD. The CDR3 spells CAISAVDTRQGGEQFF. The CDR3 DNA reads TGTGCCATCAGTGCCGTCGACACACGCCAGGGAGGTGAGCAGTTCTTC.

As for this clone: This may be a read error, as it is one base from a much larger clone. The CDR3 reads CASSLEGGAAYTQYF. As DNA, the CDR3 is TGTGCCAGCAGCTTAGAAGGGGGGGCAGCATATACGCAGTATTTT. V and J are TRBV7-6 and TRBJ2-3; tentatively, D is TRBD2 (7 bases). V was clipped by 1 base and J by 7 bases, with 15 bases between them. CDR1 is SGHVS, CDR2 FNYEAQ, per germline. The CDR3 spans 15 residues. The variable domain in full, with the rest retrieved from reference TRBV7-6 and TRBJ2-3, is GAGVSQSPRYKVTKRGQDVALRCDPISGHVSLYWYRQALGQGPEFLTYFNYEAQQDKSGLPNDRFSAERPEGSISTLTIQRTEQRDSAMYRCASSLEGGAAYTQYFGPGTRLTVL.

This clone was seen ten or more times. This sample also contains other DNA sequences that code for the same CDR3. This chain joins TRBV28 and TRBJ1-5, with a weak D call TRBD1 (6 bases). CDR1 is MDHEN, CDR2 SYDVKM, per germline. CDR3 length equals 13 residues. Trimming removed 6 bases from V and 5 bases from J, with 11 bases in between. Written as DNA, the CDR3 is TGTGCCAGCAGGAAGGGGGTTGATCAGCCCCAGCATTTT. Protein sequence: CASRKGVDQPQHF.

This clone occurred many times. The chain carries TRBV25-1 and TRBJ1-3; D unclear. The CDR3 has 16 amino acids. In germline, CDR1 is MGHDK, CDR2 SYGVNS. The germline V and J ends were trimmed by 1 base and 0 bases, with 10 bases remaining between them. The CDR3 nucleotides read TGTGCCAGCAGTGAATGGTCGGCCTCCTCTGGAAACACCATATATTTT. This sequence encodes CASSEWSASSGNTIYF.